The 10 T cell receptor beta chains below come from one sample, sequenced in a study of high-grade serous ovarian cancer treatment subgroups. Using immunoSEQ multiplex PCR, the repertoire was profiled, and TCRdb retains in-frame clones only, with some absent. The table has 2,800 or so clones, almost 85% seen once. Tumor samples were taken before definitive surgery or chemotherapy. The sample consisted of tumor tissue. These receptors all come from a human donor with high-grade serous ovarian cancer.

The rearrangement uses TRBV19 and TRBJ1-2, with a tentative D call TRBD1 (5 bases). V shed 8 bases and J shed 8 bases, with 27 bases lying between them. The CDR3 has 16 amino acids. The germline V gene encodes CDR1 LNHDA and CDR2 SQIVND (reference sequence). The CDR3 region is CASGPGAVQPRRGYTF. In nucleotides, the CDR3 is TGTGCCAGTGGACCTGGGGCCGTACAACCCCGGAGGGGCTACACCTTC.

This chain connects TRBV6-6 to TRBJ1-3; 7 bases fit TRBD1. V was clipped by 2 bases and J by 1 base; unmatched bases: 5. Germline loops: CDR1 MNHNY, CDR2 SVGAGI (reference sequence). The CDR3 extends over 16 amino acids. The CDR3 nucleotides are TGTGCCAGCAGTTACACAGGGGTGTTTTCTGGAAACACCATATATTTT. Translation: CASSYTGVFSGNTIYF.

J is TRBJ2-3 and V is TRBV30, with D perhaps TRBD2 (5 bases). Between the trimmed V and J ends, which lost 0 bases and 2 bases, there was a span of 18 bases. CDR3 length: 17 residues. Germline loops: CDR1 GTSNPN, CDR2 SVGIG (reference sequence). CDR3 nucleotides: TGTGCCTGGAGTGTACTTGCGGGTCCGTCTGTCACAGATACGCAGTATTTT. This codes for CAWSVLAGPSVTDTQYF.

V gene TRBV13 combines with J gene TRBJ2-7; TRBD1 aligns across 7 bases. The CDR3 contains 16 residues. The germline CDR1 and CDR2 sequences are PRHDT and FYEKMQ (reference sequence). J lost 0 bases, V lost 4 bases, and 9 bases had no gene match. The CDR3 nucleotides are TGTGCCAGCAGCTCTAGGGGACAGTCGAACTCCTACGAGCAGTACTTC. Translation: CASSSRGQSNSYEQYF.

This clone was seen once. The chain joins TRBV28 to TRBJ1-1; 8 bases map to TRBD1. The trim removed 4 bases at V and 10 bases at J, leaving 8 bases unmatched. CDR1 and CDR2 (germline): MDHEN, SYDVKM. The CDR3 has 13 amino acids. Written as DNA, the CDR3 is TGTGCCAGCAGTTCGGTCCTCACAGGGGGAGCTTTCTTT. Translation gives CASSSVLTGGAFF.

This chain joins TRBV10-3 and TRBJ2-3; 13 bases are a match to TRBD2. The junction had 5 bases not matched to a gene; V was cut back by 11 bases and J by 6 bases. The V gene's germline CDR1 is ENHRY and CDR2 SYGVKD. CDR3 size: 13 residues. The CDR3 loop is CASGLAGADTQYF. DNA of the CDR3: TGTGCCTCCGGACTAGCGGGAGCCGATACGCAGTATTTT.

The gene calls are TRBV4-1 and TRBJ2-1; perhaps TRBD2 as D (6 bases). V lost 3 bases to trimming and J lost 3 bases, with 12 bases between them. There are 15 residues in the CDR3. Germline V gene lookup returns CDR1 MGHRA and CDR2 YSYEKL. In DNA, the CDR3 is TGCGCCAGCAGCCAGGACCGCGGGGACTACAATGAGCAGTTCTTC. Encoded protein: CASSQDRGDYNEQFF.

This clone was counted a single time. This chain joins TRBV28 and TRBJ2-7, with TRBD2 matching over 7 bases. Germline V gene data show CDR1 as MDHEN and CDR2 as SYDVKM. The CDR3 extends over 14 amino acids. The junction had 5 bases not matched to a gene; V was cut back by 6 bases and J by 0 bases. The CDR3, as DNA: TGTGCCAGCAGGGAAGCGGGGAGCTCCTACGAGCAGTACTTC. Translating gives CASREAGSSYEQYF.

J is TRBJ1-4 and V is TRBV5-1, with 7 nucleotides matching TRBD1. Trimming at V came to 4 bases and at J to 3 bases, leaving 9 bases not matched to a gene. CDR3 length: 16 amino acids. Germline-derived CDR1 and CDR2 are SGHRS and YFSETQ. CDR3 sequence: CASSKSGQPANEKLFF. DNA for the CDR3: TGCGCCAGCAGCAAATCGGGACAGCCAGCTAATGAAAAACTGTTTTTT.

CDR3 bases: TGCAGCGTTGTCAATGTCAGAGGCACTGAAGCTTTCTTT. Its protein product is CSVVNVRGTEAFF. The chain combines TRBV29-1 with TRBJ1-1; the D is unclear. The CDR3 sequence is 13 residues long. Germline V gene data show CDR1 as SQVTM and CDR2 as ANQGSEA. V lost 4 bases and J 4 bases, leaving 13 bases between the germline ends.